These 15 T cell receptor beta chains came from one sample sequenced in a study of T cell repertoires in cytomegalovirus infection. TCRdb itself ran the reads through MiXCR, one entry per CDR3 protein. The sample consists of over 150,000 distinct CDR3 sequences, roughly 19% of them appearing once. The sequenced material came from PBMCs. The receptors here all came from a human donor in good health (CMV status not recorded). Some clones in this sample may be carry-over from other donors' samples.

The chain uses TRBV7-6 and TRBJ2-2, with 7 nucleotides matching TRBD1. Unmatched junction bases numbered 3, after V lost 5 bases and J lost 6 bases. This CDR3 is 13 amino acids long. Germline assignment: CDR1 SGHVS and CDR2 FNYEAQ. For the CDR3, the DNA is TGTGCCAGCAGCCTCGACAGGGCCGGGGAGCTGTTTTTT. Its protein product is CASSLDRAGELFF.

The table lists this clonotype with a few counts. The chain carries TRBV28 and TRBJ2-7; D is perhaps TRBD1 (5 bases). The CDR3 length is 15 residues. V lost 6 bases and J 1 base, leaving 16 bases between the germline ends. Germline V CDR1 and CDR2: MDHEN, SYDVKM. CDR3 region: CASSSEGARSYEQYF. The CDR3 region has the DNA TGTGCCAGCAGCTCAGAAGGGGCGCGGTCCTACGAGCAGTACTTC.

This clonotype was counted many times. J is TRBJ2-5 and V is TRBV7-8; 8 nucleotides match TRBD1. The V gene's germline CDR1 is SGHVS and CDR2 FQNEAQ. With V trimmed by 0 bases and J by 4 bases, 7 bases remained unmatched. CDR3 length equals 16 residues. The CDR3 nucleotides are TGTGCCAGCAGCTTAGCCCTGGACAGGGCCAGAGAGACCCAGTACTTC. It translates to CASSLALDRARETQYF.

This clonotype turned up a few times. This sequence joins TRBV20-1 and TRBJ2-1; D gene unclear. CDR1 and CDR2 (germline): DFQATT, SNEGSKA (reference sequence). This CDR3 spans 16 amino acids. V gave up 2 bases and J gave up 0 bases, with 14 bases separating them. The CDR3 spells CSARKPLLSSYNEQFF. The CDR3 DNA sequence: TGCAGTGCTAGAAAACCTTTACTTAGCTCCTACAATGAGCAGTTCTTC.

In its sample, this clonotype was seen a few times. The V and J genes are TRBV6-5 and TRBJ1-6, with 9 bases aligning to TRBD1. Germline V gene sequence: CDR1 MNHEY, CDR2 SVGAGI. This CDR3 is built from 16 residues. V shed 0 bases, J shed 8 bases, and the junction held 5 bases outside the gene matches. The CDR3 DNA reads TGTGCCAGCAGTTACTCCCTCGGACAGGGGTATTCACCCCTCCACTTT. As protein: CASSYSLGQGYSPLHF.

This clonotype was seen more than once but under ten times. This sequence joins TRBV20-1 and TRBJ1-5, with unresolved D. CDR1 is DFQATT, CDR2 SNEGSKA, per germline (reference sequence). This CDR3 comprises 15 residues. Trimming removed 3 bases at V and 2 bases at J, with 14 bases between. CDR3 sequence reads: CSARSDRGRNQPQHF. CDR3 sequence (DNA): TGCAGTGCTAGGTCTGACCGGGGTCGCAATCAGCCCCAGCATTTT.

J is TRBJ2-1 and V is TRBV19, with D possibly being TRBD2 (5 bases). V was shortened by 5 bases and J by 5 bases, with 13 bases between the two germline ends. The CDR3 is made up of 14 amino acids. The germline V gene has CDR1 LNHDA and CDR2 SQIVND (reference sequence). The CDR3 sequence: CASSWETQNNEQFF. CDR3 in DNA: TGTGCCAGTAGTTGGGAGACCCAAAACAATGAGCAGTTCTTC.

The rearrangement links TRBV5-1 to TRBJ2-7; maybe TRBD1 (7 bases). CDR1 is SGHRS, CDR2 YFSETQ, per germline. V lost 7 bases to trimming and J lost 2 bases, with 10 bases between them. The CDR3 is made up of 12 amino acids. CDR3 sequence reads: CASGGTAYEQYF. The CDR3 DNA reads TGCGCCAGCGGCGGGACAGCCTACGAGCAGTACTTC.

The CDR3 is CASSQPDRGPSDTQYF. The CDR3 DNA follows: TGTGCCAGCAGTCAACCCGACAGGGGGCCGTCAGATACGCAGTATTTT. The gene calls are TRBV6-6 and TRBJ2-3, with 10 positions matching TRBD1. Germline loops: CDR1 MNHNY, CDR2 SVGAGI (reference sequence). CDR3 size: 16 residues. V dropped 5 bases and J dropped 4; count of bases not matched to a gene: 9.

This chain joins TRBV6-2 or TRBV6-3 and TRBJ2-2, with 8 bases that match TRBD2. V shed 7 bases and J 5 bases; nucleotides not matched to a gene: 15. The germline V gene has CDR1 MNHEY and CDR2 SVGEGT. The CDR3 covers 17 residues. The CDR3 region has the DNA TGTGCCAGCACTTTCGACCTCCAAGCGGGGGCGACCGGGGAGCTGTTTTTT. Translation: CASTFDLQAGATGELFF.

The chain joins TRBV2 to TRBJ1-1; D possibly corresponds to TRBD1 (5 bases). The CDR3 covers 15 residues. Trimming removed 6 bases at V and 2 bases at J, with 16 bases between. From germline, CDR1 is SNHLY and CDR2 FYNNEI. This chain's CDR3 is CASSLGQDYNTEAFF. DNA for the CDR3: TGTGCCAGCAGCCTTGGACAAGATTATAACACTGAAGCTTTCTTT.

This clonotype has ten or more counts. The chain links TRBV7-2 to TRBJ2-6, with TRBD2 identical over 13 bases. The CDR3 covers 19 residues. CDR1 SGHTA and CDR2 FQGNSA come from the germline V gene. The ends lost 6 bases at V and 1 base at J; junction bases unmatched: 9. The CDR3 region is CASRPGLAGVRSGANVLTF. CDR3 coding DNA: TGTGCCAGCAGACCAGGACTAGCGGGAGTACGGTCTGGGGCCAACGTCCTGACTTTC.

This clonotype was found a few times. The chain is built from TRBV6-5 and TRBJ2-3; 9 nucleotides match TRBD2. Per germline, CDR1 MNHEY and CDR2 SVGAGI. The ends lost 2 bases at V and 2 bases at J; junction bases unmatched: 8. This CDR3 has 17 amino acids. This CDR3 is CASSYDSAGGSTDTQYF. The CDR3 coding sequence is TGTGCCAGCAGTTACGATTCTGCGGGAGGGTCCACAGATACGCAGTATTTT.

The V gene is TRBV29-1, the J gene TRBJ1-5; unclear D gene. The CDR3 totals 13 residues. CDR1 is SQVTM and CDR2 is ANQGSEA in the germline V gene. V lost 4 bases and J lost 6, with 13 bases in between. The CDR3 DNA reads TGCAGCGTTGGGGGTGGTGTCGGTCAGCCCCAGCATTTT. It specifies CSVGGGVGQPQHF.

This clonotype appeared a single time. This sequence may be a read error, since a much larger clone differs from it by one base. This chain links TRBV7-6 with TRBJ1-1; D is undetermined. In germline, CDR1 is SGHVS, CDR2 FNYEAQ. This CDR3 is 13 amino acids long. The CDR3 spells CACSVTEGTEAFF. Written as DNA, the CDR3 is TGTGCCTGCAGCGTGACCGAGGGCACTGAAGCTTTCTTT.